A single sample is the source of the 2 T cell receptor beta chains below, sequenced in a study of technical replicates of blood from several donors. Profiled with immunoSEQ multiplex PCR; TCRdb holds only in-frame clones, not every one. Altogether tens of thousands of clones are present, approximately 96% being singletons, with the ten largest covering approximately 0.2%. The sample taken for sequencing was T cells isolated from PBMCs. The receptors derive from a human donor in good health.

This clone came up once. V is TRBV7-3 and J is TRBJ1-6, with 7 bases fitting TRBD1. The CDR3 length is 15 residues. Germline-derived CDR1 and CDR2 are SGHTA and FQGTGA. Trimming took 4 bases from V and 4 from J; bases not matched to a gene: 4. The CDR3 nucleotides are TGTGCCAGCAGCTCGCGGGACAGATATAATTCACCCCTCCACTTT. This sequence encodes CASSSRDRYNSPLHF.

The chain is built from TRBV27 and TRBJ2-1; maybe TRBD2 (5 bases). The CDR3 is made up of 15 amino acids. V shed 5 bases and J shed 0 bases, with 11 bases lying between them. The germline gives CDR1 MNHEY, CDR2 SMNVEV (reference sequence). The CDR3 loop is CASSPRTFSYNEQFF. For the CDR3, the DNA is TGTGCCAGCAGTCCCCGGACTTTCTCCTACAATGAGCAGTTCTTC.